The rows below give T cell receptor beta chains drawn from one sample of a study of shared clonotypes between healthy human individuals. Profiling relied on immunoSEQ multiplex PCR, and the TCRdb table lists in-frame clones only, not all of them. The sample includes millions of clones, 93% of them seen just once. The sequenced sample was naive CD4+ T cells from PBMCs. Source of these receptors: a man aged 18-30 years in good health. Some clones in this sample may be carry-over from other donors' samples. Both conserved end residues are part of each CDR3. A D gene is named only where the DNA matches it firmly.

V	J	D	CDR3	DNA
TRBV5-1	TRBJ2-2	.	CASIKDTYTGELFF	TGCGCCAGTATTAAGGACACCTACACCGGGGAGCTGTTTTTT
TRBV30	TRBJ2-7	.	CAWSLGGEQYF	TGTGCCTGGAGTTTAGGGGGGGAGCAGTACTTC
TRBV10-3	TRBJ2-1	.	CAIRISGPGYNEQFF	TGTGCCATCAGAATTAGCGGACCAGGCTACAATGAGCAGTTCTTC
TRBV28	TRBJ2-1	.	CASSFPGAKNEQFF	TGTGCCAGCAGTTTCCCAGGGGCTAAAAATGAGCAGTTCTTC
TRBV5-8	TRBJ2-7	.	CASSSMRGADSYEQYF	TGTGCCAGCAGCTCCATGAGGGGGGCTGACTCCTACGAGCAGTACTTC
TRBV19	TRBJ1-5	.	CASIGQFYQPQHF	TGTGCCAGTATCGGACAGTTCTATCAGCCCCAGCATTTT
TRBV28	TRBJ2-7	TRBD2	CASSLRLAGYYEQYF	TGTGCCAGCAGTCTCCGACTAGCGGGATACTACGAGCAGTACTTC
TRBV15	TRBJ2-1	.	CATSRAGGGSFSYNEQFF	TGTGCCACCAGCAGAGCGGGGGGCGGGAGTTTCTCCTACAATGAGCAGTTCTTC
TRBV29-1	TRBJ2-6	.	CSVSGRSSGANVLTF	TGCAGCGTAAGTGGCAGAAGCTCTGGGGCCAACGTCCTGACTTTC
TRBV5-4	TRBJ2-3	TRBD2	CASSLKLAGSSDTQYF	TGTGCCAGCAGCTTGAAACTAGCGGGGTCTTCAGATACGCAGTATTTT
TRBV5-1	TRBJ2-3	TRBD2	CASSPQLTSGSADTQYF	TGCGCCAGCAGCCCTCAACTGACTAGCGGGAGTGCAGATACGCAGTATTTT
TRBV6-5	TRBJ2-6	TRBD1	CASSYSNRGGANVLTF	TGTGCCAGCAGTTACTCGAACAGGGGTGGGGCCAACGTCCTGACTTTC
TRBV28	TRBJ2-7	TRBD1	CASSLQGGQSYEQYF	TGTGCCAGCAGTTTACAAGGGGGCCAGTCCTACGAGCAGTACTTC
TRBV7-2	TRBJ2-1	TRBD1	CASNSQGGILDRAYNEQFF	TGTGCCAGCAACTCTCAAGGGGGGATCTTGGACAGGGCCTACAATGAGCAGTTCTTC
TRBV28	TRBJ1-2	TRBD1	CASSLARGRGGYTF	TGTGCCAGCAGTTTGGCCAGGGGGCGCGGTGGCTACACCTTC
TRBV7-8	TRBJ2-2	.	CASSSPAGELFF	TGTGCCAGCAGCTCCCCCGCCGGGGAGCTGTTTTTT
TRBV7-9	TRBJ1-5	TRBD1	CASSRQGGGYQPQHF	TGTGCCAGCAGCCGACAGGGAGGGGGATACCAGCCCCAGCATTTT
TRBV2	TRBJ1-2	.	CASMGQGYGYTF	TGTGCCAGCATGGGGCAGGGATATGGCTACACCTTC
TRBV19	TRBJ1-1	TRBD1	CASSAGQGVGTEAFF	TGTGCCAGTAGTGCAGGACAGGGTGTGGGCACTGAAGCTTTCTTT